Below are 29 T cell receptor beta chains sequenced from a single sample in a study of cytomegalovirus exposure and HLA in healthy donors. In the PCR, 60 Vbeta and 13 Jbeta primers were used. The protocol was immunoSEQ multiplex PCR, while the TCRdb copy is restricted to in-frame clones and leaves out a portion. Altogether 100,000 or so clones are present, over 70% being singletons, with the ten largest covering around 1.2%. The sample taken for sequencing was PBMCs. Receptor source: a man in his forties in good health and CMV-seronegative.

This chain joins TRBV27 and TRBJ1-1, with D unresolved. The germline gives CDR1 MNHEY, CDR2 SMNVEV (reference sequence). The V gene lost 6 bases and the J gene lost 5 bases, with 16 bases spanning the gap. The CDR3 spans 14 residues. This CDR3 is CASRGSGFRTEAFF. For the CDR3, the DNA is TGTGCCAGCAGGGGTTCGGGGTTTCGTACTGAAGCTTTCTTT.

The chain links TRBV6-6 to TRBJ1-1; D not certain. CDR1 MNHNY and CDR2 SVGAGI come from the germline V gene (reference sequence). V shed 2 bases and J shed 8 bases, with 12 bases lying between them. The CDR3 is made up of 13 amino acids. For the CDR3, the DNA is TGTGCCAGCAGTTACATAGGCCGGGGAGAAGCTTTCTTT. Translating it yields CASSYIGRGEAFF.

As concerns this clone: Other DNA sequences in this sample translate to the same CDR3. This chain joins TRBV4-1 and TRBJ1-5; 9 bases line up with TRBD1. V was clipped by 3 bases and J by 3 bases; unmatched bases: 3. The CDR3 sequence is 15 residues long. CDR1 is MGHRA and CDR2 is YSYEKL in the germline V gene. In DNA, the CDR3 is TGCGCCAGCAGCCAGGGGACAGGGTTCAATCAGCCCCAGCATTTT. Translated, it gives CASSQGTGFNQPQHF.

The gene calls are TRBV6-1 and TRBJ2-1; 9 nucleotides align to TRBD1. Looked up from germline, CDR1 is MNHNS and CDR2 is SASEGT. This CDR3 contains 15 residues. J gave up 8 bases and V 5 bases, and 10 bases lay outside the gene matches. CDR3: CASSTTGGAYYEQFF. CDR3 nucleotide sequence: TGTGCCAGCAGTACAACAGGGGGCGCGTACTATGAGCAGTTCTTC.

The V and J genes are TRBV4-2 and TRBJ1-2, with D maybe TRBD1 (5 bases). Trimming removed 4 bases from V and 3 bases from J, with 21 bases in between. Looked up from germline, CDR1 is LGHNA and CDR2 is YNFKEQ. The CDR3 totals 17 residues. The CDR3 bases are TGTGCCAGCAGCCTCGAACGGGGGGTACCGGACCACTATGGCTACACCTTC. Its protein is CASSLERGVPDHYGYTF.

The chain uses TRBV6-5 and TRBJ1-1; tentatively, D is TRBD1 (5 bases). V lost 2 bases, J lost 11 bases, and 24 bases lay in between. In germline, CDR1 is MNHEY, CDR2 SVGAGI. The CDR3 has 16 residues. The DNA for the CDR3 is TGTGCCAGCAGTTACCAATATACAACTGCAGGGATGGGCGCTTTCTTT. Amino acids: CASSYQYTTAGMGAFF.

V gene TRBV18 combines with J gene TRBJ1-1, with TRBD1 matching over 9 bases. The J segment lost 5 bases and the V segment lost 4 bases, leaving 11 bases of the junction unmatched. The germline gives CDR1 KGHSH, CDR2 LQKENI. The CDR3 covers 16 residues. The CDR3 loop reads CASSRAGTGRDTEAFF. The CDR3, as DNA: TGTGCCAGCTCACGCGCCGGGACAGGGCGAGATACTGAAGCTTTCTTT. The variable domain in full, with the rest retrieved from reference TRBV18 and TRBJ1-1, is NAGVMQNPRHLVRRRGQEARLRCSPMKGHSHVYWYRQLPEEGLKFMVYLQKENIIDESGMPKERFSAEFPKEGPSILRIQQVVRGDSAAYFCASSRAGTGRDTEAFFGQGTRLTVV.

This clone has just a few counts. V gene TRBV19 combines with J gene TRBJ1-1; weak D call: TRBD1 (5 bases). Germline V gene data show CDR1 as LNHDA and CDR2 as SQIVND (reference sequence). The CDR3 consists of 13 residues. The V and J ends lost 4 bases and 1 base respectively, with 7 bases between them. The chain's CDR3 is CASSTGQNTEAFF. Here the CDR3 DNA reads TGTGCCAGTAGTACCGGACAGAACACTGAAGCTTTCTTT.

The V and J genes are TRBV6-6 and TRBJ2-7; 14 nucleotides align to TRBD2. V shed 2 bases, J shed 6 bases, and the junction held 3 bases outside the gene matches. Per germline, CDR1 MNHNY and CDR2 SVGAGI (reference sequence). The CDR3 contains 15 residues. CDR3: CASSYEGLAGVEQYF. For the CDR3, the DNA is TGTGCCAGCAGTTACGAGGGACTAGCGGGAGTCGAGCAGTACTTC.

V and J are TRBV7-9 and TRBJ2-7; 8 positions agree with TRBD2. Germline V lookup: CDR1 SEHNR, CDR2 FQNEAQ (reference sequence). CDR3 length: 14 amino acids. V was clipped by 5 bases and J by 3 bases; unmatched bases: 6. The CDR3 DNA is TGTGCCAGCAGCCCCTCGAGCGGGGGCTACGAGCAGTACTTC. Residues: CASSPSSGGYEQYF.

This chain connects TRBV7-8 to TRBJ2-1; 7 nucleotides align to TRBD2. The V segment lost 5 bases and the J segment 9 bases; nucleotides outside the gene matches: 13. The CDR3 length is 15 residues. Germline CDR1 SGHVS, CDR2 FQNEAQ. The CDR3 protein is CASSDRDYRNSEQFF. The CDR3 DNA follows: TGTGCCAGCAGCGACCGGGACTACAGGAACAGTGAGCAGTTCTTC.

V gene TRBV28 combines with J gene TRBJ2-6; D gene uncertain. V shed 7 bases and J shed 1 base, with 14 bases lying between them. Germline lookup yields CDR1 MDHEN and CDR2 SYDVKM. CDR3 length: 16 residues. As DNA, the CDR3 is TGTGCCAGCACCCTTACGTGGGCTTCTGGGGCCAACGTCCTGACTTTC. This translates into CASTLTWASGANVLTF.

This clone was seen more than once but under ten times. The genes are TRBV30 and TRBJ2-1; 9 bases line up with TRBD2. Germline assignment: CDR1 GTSNPN and CDR2 SVGIG (reference sequence). This CDR3 region has 17 residues. With V trimmed by 0 bases and J by 9 bases, 15 bases remained unmatched. In DNA, the CDR3 is TGTGCCTGGAGTGTACTGGGAAGGCTAGCGGGAAATTCTGAGCAGTTCTTC. Protein: CAWSVLGRLAGNSEQFF.

This clone was detected only once. This rearrangement joins TRBV6-5 to TRBJ1-6, with 7 bases aligning to TRBD1. The CDR3 totals 15 residues. Germline V gene lookup returns CDR1 MNHEY and CDR2 SVGAGI. Trimming at V came to 1 base and at J to 10 bases, leaving 7 bases not matched to a gene. The DNA for the CDR3 is TGTGCCAGCAGTTACTGGACAGGTGAAGGATCACCCCTCCACTTT. Translation: CASSYWTGEGSPLHF.

This clone was observed once. The chain links TRBV7-8 to TRBJ1-1; 8 bases fit TRBD1. With V trimmed by 5 bases and J by 1 base, 6 bases remained unmatched. Germline V gene sequence: CDR1 SGHVS, CDR2 FQNEAQ. The CDR3 covers 15 residues. The CDR3 bases are TGTGCCAGCAGCCCCCGGACAGGGAGGAACACTGAAGCTTTCTTT. It encodes CASSPRTGRNTEAFF.

V is TRBV7-9 and J is TRBJ2-2; TRBD1 aligns across 10 bases. The germline V gene has CDR1 SEHNR and CDR2 FQNEAQ (reference sequence). The length of the CDR3 is 15 residues. V lost 8 bases, J lost 5 bases, and 8 bases stayed unmatched. CDR3 nucleotides: TGTGCCAGCGTCGGGACAGGGGTTGGGACCGGGGAGCTGTTTTTT. This gives the protein CASVGTGVGTGELFF. Using reference TRBV7-9 and TRBJ2-2 for the parts outside the CDR3, the full variable domain is DTGVSQNPRHKITKRGQNVTFRCDPISEHNRLYWYRQTLGQGPEFLTYFQNEAQLEKSRLLSDRFSAERPKGSFSTLEIQRTEQGDSAMYLCASVGTGVGTGELFFGEGSRLTVL.

V gene TRBV29-1 combines with J gene TRBJ2-7, with 11 bases aligning to TRBD1. Germline V lookup: CDR1 SQVTM, CDR2 ANQGSEA. Trimming took 7 bases from V and 3 from J; bases not matched to a gene: 5. CDR3 length: 13 amino acids. For the CDR3, the DNA is TGCAGCGCCAGGGGACAGGGGGGCTACGAGCAGTACTTC. It encodes CSARGQGGYEQYF.

This clone was found a few times. This rearrangement joins TRBV14 to TRBJ1-2; 8 nucleotides match TRBD1. CDR1 and CDR2 from the germline V gene are SGHDN and FVKESK. V trimming: 2 bases; J trimming: 2 bases; junction bases outside the gene matches: 4. CDR3 length: 15 amino acids. The chain's CDR3 is CASSQSGGGNYGYTF. In nucleotides, the CDR3 is TGTGCCAGCAGCCAATCAGGGGGCGGCAACTATGGCTACACCTTC.

This clone is a singleton in its sample. As DNA, the CDR3 is TGTGCCAGCAGTTCTTTAGCGGGGGCGGATGGCTACACCTTC. Its protein product is CASSSLAGADGYTF. The V gene is TRBV27, the J gene TRBJ1-2; tentatively, D is TRBD1 (6 bases). With 4 bases removed from V and 6 bases from J, the gap between germline ends came to 15 bases. The CDR3 consists of 14 residues. Germline V gene sequence: CDR1 MNHEY, CDR2 SMNVEV (reference sequence).

The V and J genes are TRBV2 and TRBJ2-5; possibly TRBD1 for D (6 bases). The CDR3 is 14 amino acids. The germline V gene encodes CDR1 SNHLY and CDR2 FYNNEI. V dropped 6 bases and J dropped 2 bases, with 13 bases sitting between them. CDR3 DNA sequence: TGTGCCAGCAGCCCTCCGGGACAACAAGAGACCCAGTACTTC. Translation: CASSPPGQQETQYF.

About this clone itself: Additional DNA sequences in this sample encode the identical CDR3. Here the CDR3 reads CASSPGGRNYGYTF. CDR3 DNA sequence: TGTGCCAGCAGCCCGGGGGGCCGTAACTATGGCTACACCTTC. This chain uses TRBV27 with TRBJ1-2; a weak D match, TRBD1 (6 bases). Per the germline V gene, CDR1 is MNHEY and CDR2 is SMNVEV (reference sequence). V shed 6 bases and J shed 1 base, with 12 bases lying between them. The CDR3 has 14 amino acids.

V is TRBV28 and J is TRBJ2-7, with a weak D call TRBD1 (5 bases). V lost 3 bases to trimming and J lost 6 bases, with 15 bases between them. Per the germline V gene, CDR1 is MDHEN and CDR2 is SYDVKM. The CDR3 covers 14 residues. CDR3 bases: TGTGCCAGCAGTTTCCAGGGTGTTAGAGGCGAGCAGTACTTC. Residues: CASSFQGVRGEQYF.

This clone was seen more than once but under ten times. Other DNA sequences in this sample translate to the same CDR3. The rearrangement links TRBV7-6 to TRBJ1-1, with D perhaps matching TRBD1 (5 bases). The germline V and J ends were trimmed by 5 bases and 5 bases, with 9 bases remaining between them. CDR3 length: 12 amino acids. From germline, CDR1 is SGHVS and CDR2 FNYEAQ. Written as DNA, the CDR3 is TGTGCCAGCAGCGGGGGGGGGACTGAAGCTTTCTTT. As protein: CASSGGGTEAFF. The full variable domain, in which reference TRBV7-6 and TRBJ1-1 provide the parts outside the CDR3, is GAGVSQSPRYKVTKRGQDVALRCDPISGHVSLYWYRQALGQGPEFLTYFNYEAQQDKSGLPNDRFSAERPEGSISTLTIQRTEQRDSAMYRCASSGGGTEAFFGQGTRLTVV.

J is TRBJ1-5 and V is TRBV4-2; D call uncertain. Between the trimmed V and J ends, which lost 5 bases and 4 bases, there was a span of 9 bases. The CDR3 totals 13 residues. The germline CDR1 and CDR2 sequences are LGHNA and YNFKEQ. The CDR3 region is CASSSGGNQPQHF. CDR3 nucleotides: TGTGCCAGCAGCTCAGGTGGAAATCAGCCCCAGCATTTT.

The rearrangement uses TRBV5-5 and TRBJ2-7, with 10 bases that match TRBD2. J gave up 2 bases and V 4 bases, and 6 bases lay outside the gene matches. The germline CDR1 and CDR2 sequences are SGHKS and YYEKEE (reference sequence). The CDR3 is 15 amino acids. As DNA, the CDR3 is TGTGCCAGCAGCATTTCTAGCGGGAGCACCTACGAGCAGTACTTC. This encodes CASSISSGSTYEQYF.

The chain couples TRBV6-6 to TRBJ2-7; a possible D gene is TRBD1 (5 bases). The CDR3 contains 13 residues. The germline CDR1 and CDR2 sequences are MNHNY and SVGAGI (reference sequence). V lost 2 bases to trimming and J lost 3 bases, with 8 bases between them. CDR3 residues: CASSYDSYYEQYF. CDR3 in DNA: TGTGCCAGCAGTTACGACAGCTACTACGAGCAGTACTTC.

The chain combines TRBV19 with TRBJ2-7, with D maybe TRBD1 (6 bases). CDR1 and CDR2 from the germline V gene are LNHDA and SQIVND (reference sequence). This CDR3 spans 16 amino acids. V lost 6 bases and J lost 0, with 18 bases in between. The CDR3: CASRPNAGASSYEQYF. The CDR3 bases are TGTGCCAGTAGACCTAATGCAGGGGCCTCCTCCTACGAGCAGTACTTC.

V and J are TRBV30 and TRBJ2-5; D possibly corresponds to TRBD2 (5 bases). The CDR3 totals 13 residues. CDR1 is GTSNPN and CDR2 is SVGIG in the germline V gene (reference sequence). V was trimmed by 0 bases and J by 6 bases, leaving 11 bases between them. This CDR3 is CAWSVRVVKTQYF. CDR3 in DNA: TGTGCCTGGAGTGTGCGGGTGGTGAAGACCCAGTACTTC.

The chain joins TRBV29-1 to TRBJ1-2, with D possibly TRBD1 on 5 matching bases. Trimming cost V 7 bases and J 8 bases, with 17 bases left between them. The CDR3 extends over 12 amino acids. Looked up from germline, CDR1 is SQVTM and CDR2 is ANQGSEA. The CDR3 DNA follows: TGCAGCGCCTTAATCAGACAGACGGGCTACACCTTC. It specifies CSALIRQTGYTF.